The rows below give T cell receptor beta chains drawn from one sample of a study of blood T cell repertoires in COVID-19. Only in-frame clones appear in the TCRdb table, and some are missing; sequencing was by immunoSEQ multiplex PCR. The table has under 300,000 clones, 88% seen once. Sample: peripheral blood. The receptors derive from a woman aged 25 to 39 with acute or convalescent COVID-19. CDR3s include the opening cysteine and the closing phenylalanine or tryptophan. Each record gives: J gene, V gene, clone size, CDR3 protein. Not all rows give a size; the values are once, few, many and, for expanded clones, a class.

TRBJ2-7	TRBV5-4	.	CASSPSGGRGLEQYF
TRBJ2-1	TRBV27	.	CASSPQLAGVEQFF
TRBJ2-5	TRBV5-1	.	CASRDTQETQYF
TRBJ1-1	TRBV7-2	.	CASSPRRQGGTEAFF
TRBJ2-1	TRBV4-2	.	CASSQAGQTGEQFF
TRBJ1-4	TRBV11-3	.	CASSLGPVVVEKLFF
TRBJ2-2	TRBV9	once	CASSGVMGDNGELFF
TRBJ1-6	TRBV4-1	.	CASSQERVGQGGNSPLHF
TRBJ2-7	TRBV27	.	CASTSRNRGSNEQYF
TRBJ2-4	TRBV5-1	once	CASSLKDRGPLAGPNKNIQYF
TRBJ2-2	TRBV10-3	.	CAIRQGRTGELFF
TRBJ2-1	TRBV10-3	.	CAISGTGTQQFF
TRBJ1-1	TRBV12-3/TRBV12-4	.	CASRPTGSYEAFF
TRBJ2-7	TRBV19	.	CASSSVTSGTYEQYF
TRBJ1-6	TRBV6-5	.	CASSPPPSHNSPLHF
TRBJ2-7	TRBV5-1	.	CASSSGSSGSFEQYF
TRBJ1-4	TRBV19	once	CASSIGRQSTNEKLFF
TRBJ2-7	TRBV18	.	CASSPLSLGGLIGSVWEDFHEQYF
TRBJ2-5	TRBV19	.	CASSTLAGSETQYF
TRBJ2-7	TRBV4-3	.	CASSQERSYEQYF
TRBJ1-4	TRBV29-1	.	CSVPAGDQTNEKLFF
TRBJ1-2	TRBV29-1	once	CSALGVGYTF
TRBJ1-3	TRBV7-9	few	CASKKGLTPGNTIYF
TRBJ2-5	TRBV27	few	CASSSGENQETQYF
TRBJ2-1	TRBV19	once	CASNKLAGSSYNEQFF
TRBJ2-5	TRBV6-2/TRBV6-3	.	CASSSPLETQYF
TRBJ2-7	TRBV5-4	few	CASSARGDTYEQYF
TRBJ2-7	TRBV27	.	CASSFPGQGIYEQYF
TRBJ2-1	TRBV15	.	CATSRVHKPGTGVYNEQFF
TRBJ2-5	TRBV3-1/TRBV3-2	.	CASSQPGQGATQYF
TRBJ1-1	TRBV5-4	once	CASSPTGGSTEAFF
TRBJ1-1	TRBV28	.	CASSFGGFEAFF